These 19 T cell receptor beta chains were sequenced from one sample in a study of Ad26.COV2.S vaccination and SARS-CoV-2 variants. Generated by immunoSEQ multiplex PCR, the TCRdb table keeps only in-frame clones and is missing some. This table has about 680,000 clones, more than 80% appearing once. Treatment of the sample: around 19 received Ad26.COV2.S at low or high dose, single or two shots; 5 received placebo; per-sample allocation not given. Samples were taken on day 63 after the first vaccine or placebo injection. This sample comprised peripheral blood, obtained in a trial of Ad26.COV2.S vaccine versus placebo. These receptors were collected from a person between 18 and 60 years old who received the Ad26.COV2.S COVID-19 vaccine or a placebo.

The chain links TRBV4-3 to TRBJ2-1; perhaps D is TRBD1 or TRBD2 (5 bases each). Germline CDR1 LGHNA, CDR2 YSLEER. Trimming removed 2 bases at V and 7 bases at J, with 18 bases between. The CDR3 has 16 amino acids. CDR3 sequence (DNA): TGCGCCAGCAGCCAAAGGTTTGGACAACGAGGGAATGAGCAGTTCTTC. Encoded protein: CASSQRFGQRGNEQFF.

This clone was counted a few times. V is TRBV7-2 and J is TRBJ1-2; D gene uncertain. V was trimmed by 3 bases and J by 8 bases, leaving 13 bases between them. In germline, CDR1 is SGHTA, CDR2 FQGNSA. The CDR3 spans 13 residues. The CDR3 loop is CASSLNGLIGYTF. Written as DNA, the CDR3 is TGTGCCAGCAGCTTGAACGGCTTGATCGGCTACACCTTC.

The table lists this clone with a count of one. The chain links TRBV7-6 to TRBJ2-7; D is perhaps TRBD2 (6 bases). CDR1 SGHVS and CDR2 FNYEAQ come from the germline V gene. The CDR3 covers 15 residues. With 1 base removed from V and 3 bases from J, the gap between germline ends came to 13 bases. This chain's CDR3 is CASSLGGTSHYEQYF. Here the CDR3 DNA reads TGTGCCAGCAGCTTAGGAGGTACTAGCCACTACGAGCAGTACTTC.

The V gene is TRBV7-8, the J gene TRBJ2-7; no clear D gene. Germline CDR1 SGHVS, CDR2 FQNEAQ. The V end was cut by 3 bases, the J end by 4 bases, with 7 bases between. The CDR3 sequence is 12 residues long. In DNA form, the CDR3 reads TGTGCCAGCAGCTTTTCCGCATACGAGCAGTACTTC. The encoded protein is CASSFSAYEQYF.

The chain couples TRBV10-3 to TRBJ2-7; either TRBD1 or TRBD2 may fit D (5 bases each). The germline V and J ends were trimmed by 6 bases and 1 base, with 10 bases remaining between them. Germline CDR1 is ENHRY and CDR2 is SYGVKD. The CDR3 contains 13 residues. CDR3 bases: TGTGCCATCAGAAGGGACGGTTCCTACGAGCAGTACTTC. Amino acid sequence: CAIRRDGSYEQYF.

The rearrangement uses TRBV6-2 or TRBV6-3 and TRBJ2-1; perhaps TRBD1 as D (6 bases). CDR3 size: 13 residues. Germline V CDR1 and CDR2: MNHEY, SVGEGT. V shed 2 bases and J shed 10 bases, with 12 bases lying between them. DNA of the CDR3: TGTGCCAGCAGTTACACTGGGGGCTGGGAGCAGTTCTTC. It translates to CASSYTGGWEQFF.

This clone was observed a single time. The chain combines TRBV5-1 with TRBJ2-2, with 9 bases matching TRBD2. V lost 4 bases to trimming and J lost 2 bases; unmatched junction nucleotides: 9. Germline-derived CDR1 and CDR2 are SGHRS and YFSETQ. The CDR3 is 17 amino acids. The CDR3 DNA follows: TGCGCCAGCAGCGCTTCCAGCGGGGGGACAAACACCGGGGAGCTGTTTTTT. As protein: CASSASSGGTNTGELFF.

The CDR3 reads CASSPGLAGDLQETQYF. The CDR3 DNA follows: TGTGCCAGCAGCCCAGGACTAGCGGGGGACCTACAAGAGACCCAGTACTTC. The genes are TRBV3-1 (or the pseudogene TRBV3-2) and TRBJ2-5, with 13 positions matching TRBD2. Germline CDR1 LGHDT, CDR2 YNNKEL (reference sequence). Trimming cost V 4 bases and J 2 bases; bases outside gene matches: 7. The CDR3 consists of 17 residues.

V gene TRBV19 combines with J gene TRBJ1-4, with TRBD1 identical over 8 bases. J was trimmed by 4 bases and V by 10 bases; bases with no gene match: 11. Looked up from germline, CDR1 is LNHDA and CDR2 is SQIVND (reference sequence). The CDR3 is made up of 15 amino acids. CDR3 region: CATTVGTGLNEKLFF. CDR3 DNA: TGTGCCACAACCGTCGGGACAGGACTTAATGAAAAACTGTTTTTT.

V gene TRBV3-1 (or the pseudogene TRBV3-2) combines with J gene TRBJ1-3; TRBD1 matches at 8 bases. Germline-derived CDR1 and CDR2 are LGHDT and YNNKEL (reference sequence). The CDR3 covers 14 residues. V lost 6 bases and J lost 4; bases outside the gene matches: 5. CDR3 DNA sequence: TGTGCCAGCAGGGACAGGGACTACGGAAACACCATATATTTT. Translated, it gives CASRDRDYGNTIYF.

This chain links TRBV7-8 with TRBJ2-3; a possible D gene is TRBD2 (6 bases). Deletions cut 7 bases from V and 2 bases from J, with 13 bases between. The CDR3 length is 14 residues. Germline CDR1 and CDR2: SGHVS and FQNEAQ. In nucleotides, the CDR3 is TGTGCCAGCAACCAGCGGGTACTCACAGATACGCAGTATTTT. This gives the protein CASNQRVLTDTQYF.

This chain joins TRBV5-6 and TRBJ1-2, with TRBD1 matching over 7 bases. This CDR3 has 16 amino acids. Per the germline V gene, CDR1 is SGHDT and CDR2 is YYEEEE. The junction had 17 bases not matched to a gene; V was cut back by 4 bases and J by 8 bases. Here the CDR3 DNA reads TGTGCCAGCAGCCGCGGGGCCCCGGGACAGATCCGAGGCTACACCTTC. This translates into CASSRGAPGQIRGYTF.

CDR3 sequence: CAWTKRGSTDTQYF. The CDR3 DNA is TGTGCCTGGACGAAGCGGGGAAGCACAGATACGCAGTATTTT. The chain has TRBV30 and TRBJ2-3; 7 nucleotides align to TRBD2. CDR1 is GTSNPN, CDR2 SVGIG, per germline (reference sequence). The length of the CDR3 is 14 residues. Trimming took 4 bases from V and 0 from J; bases not matched to a gene: 4.

The chain recombines TRBV24-1 with TRBJ1-1; no definite D call. CDR1 is KGHDR, CDR2 SFDVKD, per germline. V lost 5 bases and J 0 bases, leaving 6 bases between the germline ends. The CDR3 runs 13 residues. The CDR3 DNA is TGTGCCACCAGTGCCCAGGTGAACACTGAAGCTTTCTTT. Translating it yields CATSAQVNTEAFF.

This clone was found a few times. The chain combines TRBV7-9 with TRBJ2-7, with D possibly called TRBD1 or TRBD2 (5 bases each). The germline V and J ends were trimmed by 1 base and 4 bases, with 11 bases remaining between them. The CDR3 contains 14 residues. CDR1 and CDR2 (germline): SEHNR, FQNEAQ (reference sequence). The CDR3 nucleotides read TGTGCCAGCAGCTTAGGAGGGGCCCTTTACGAGCAGTACTTC. Protein sequence: CASSLGGALYEQYF.

As to this clone: In the same sample, other DNA sequences code for this CDR3. In nucleotides, the CDR3 is TGTGCCAGCAGCCTGGCAGCTGGAAACACCATATATTTT. Translated: CASSLAAGNTIYF. This rearrangement joins TRBV27 to TRBJ1-3, with D hard to call. The V gene's germline CDR1 is MNHEY and CDR2 SMNVEV (reference sequence). This CDR3 comprises 13 residues. Trimming removed 6 bases from V and 2 bases from J, with 8 bases in between.

This chain uses TRBV2 with TRBJ1-1, with TRBD1 matching over 10 bases. The germline V gene encodes CDR1 SNHLY and CDR2 FYNNEI. V was clipped by 5 bases and J by 2 bases; unmatched bases: 2. This CDR3 spans 14 amino acids. The DNA for the CDR3 is TGTGCCAGCAGTCGGGACAGGGGTAACACTGAAGCTTTCTTT. This codes for CASSRDRGNTEAFF.

This clone was observed a handful of times. The chain carries TRBV12-3 or TRBV12-4 and TRBJ1-1, with D uncertain. V dropped 3 bases and J dropped 1 base, with 3 bases sitting between them. The CDR3 covers 12 residues. In DNA, the CDR3 is TGTGCCAGCAGTTTTTCGAACACTGAAGCTTTCTTT. This sequence encodes CASSFSNTEAFF.

This chain links TRBV5-6 with TRBJ1-6; tentatively, D is TRBD1 (6 bases). Looked up from germline, CDR1 is SGHDT and CDR2 is YYEEEE. V shed 4 bases and J shed 10 bases, with 18 bases lying between them. CDR3 length: 15 amino acids. The CDR3 spells CASSPPGDYSSPLHF. CDR3 sequence (DNA): TGTGCCAGCAGCCCTCCAGGGGATTACTCGTCACCCCTCCACTTT. The full variable domain, its missing parts supplied by reference TRBV5-6 and TRBJ1-6, is DAGVTQSPTHLIKTRGQQVTLRCSPKSGHDTVSWYQQALGQGPQFIFQYYEEEERQRGNFPDRFSGHQFPNYSSELNVNALLLGDSALYLCASSPPGDYSSPLHFGNGTRLTVT.